This T cell receptor beta chain was profiled in a study of T cell repertoires in cytomegalovirus infection. From germline, CDR1 is ENHRY and CDR2 SYGVKD. This CDR3 comprises 14 residues. V lost 10 bases, J lost 0 bases, and 13 bases lay in between. TCRdb re-called the reads with MiXCR, one entry per CDR3 protein. The data contain 600,000 to 700,000 distinct CDR3 sequences, roughly 33% of them singletons. This clonotype was recorded a few times. Its target is unknown. The source of this sequence is a human donor in good health (CMV status not recorded). Some clones in this sample may be carry-over from other donors' samples. The chain joins TRBV10-3 to TRBJ1-5; the D gene is possibly TRBD1 (5 bases). Specimen: cultured PBMCs, collected from culture after CMV antigen stimulation. Written as DNA, the CDR3 is TGTGCCACCACGCCCCAGGGTAGCAATCAGCCCCAGCATTTT. It encodes CATTPQGSNQPQHF.